Listed below are T cell receptor beta chains from one sample, sequenced in a study of blood T cell repertoires in COVID-19. The repertoire was sequenced with immunoSEQ multiplex PCR; TCRdb's copy has only in-frame clones and lacks some. The sample records about 78,000 clones, under 80% being singletons. Sequenced sample: peripheral blood. The receptors shown here come from a human donor in a cohort sampled during active COVID-19. Each CDR3 is given with its conserved first and last residue. Each record gives: D gene, clone size, J gene, V gene, CDR3 protein, CDR3 DNA. The D gene is left open where the match is weak. Clone sizes are given selectively: once, few, many, or a class where the clone is expanded.

d_call: TRBD1; clone_size: .; j_call: TRBJ2-7; v_call: TRBV30; cdr3_aa: CAWRTTRGRPGEQYF; cdr3_nt: TGTGCCTGGAGGACGACGAGGGGGCGCCCCGGCGAGCAGTACTTC
d_call: .; clone_size: few; j_call: TRBJ1-2; v_call: TRBV12-3/TRBV12-4; cdr3_aa: CASSPRVNYGYTF; cdr3_nt: TGTGCCAGCAGTCCCCGGGTTAACTATGGCTACACCTTC
d_call: .; clone_size: .; j_call: TRBJ1-4; v_call: TRBV9; cdr3_aa: CASSLRPVQGTNEKLFF; cdr3_nt: TGTGCCAGCAGTCTAAGGCCAGTACAGGGTACTAATGAAAAACTGTTTTTT
d_call: TRBD1; clone_size: .; j_call: TRBJ1-3; v_call: TRBV12-3/TRBV12-4; cdr3_aa: CASSRDSGNTIYF; cdr3_nt: TGTGCCAGCAGTAGGGACAGTGGAAACACCATATATTTT
d_call: .; clone_size: .; j_call: TRBJ2-5; v_call: TRBV30; cdr3_aa: CAWSSSVLQETQYF; cdr3_nt: TGTGCCTGGAGTTCTTCCGTACTCCAAGAGACCCAGTACTTC
d_call: TRBD1; clone_size: .; j_call: TRBJ2-7; v_call: TRBV2; cdr3_aa: CASTGDTYEQYF; cdr3_nt: TGTGCCTCTACAGGGGATACCTACGAGCAGTACTTC
d_call: .; clone_size: .; j_call: TRBJ1-1; v_call: TRBV30; cdr3_aa: CAWSVVSTEAFF; cdr3_nt: TGTGCCTGGAGTGTTGTCTCCACTGAAGCTTTCTTT
d_call: .; clone_size: .; j_call: TRBJ2-7; v_call: TRBV5-1; cdr3_aa: CASSSGQTSEQYF; cdr3_nt: TGCGCCAGCAGCTCGGGACAGACTAGTGAGCAGTACTTC
d_call: .; clone_size: .; j_call: TRBJ1-1; v_call: TRBV7-3; cdr3_aa: CASSLTTDTEAFF; cdr3_nt: TGTGCCAGCAGCTTAACGACAGACACTGAAGCTTTCTTT
d_call: .; clone_size: .; j_call: TRBJ1-6; v_call: TRBV19; cdr3_aa: CASSIRWSQDNSPLHF; cdr3_nt: TGTGCCAGTAGTATAAGGTGGTCGCAGGATAATTCACCCCTCCACTTT
d_call: .; clone_size: .; j_call: TRBJ1-4; v_call: TRBV28; cdr3_aa: CASSDPGGGFEKLFF; cdr3_nt: TGTGCCAGCAGTGATCCGGGCGGGGGTTTTGAAAAACTGTTTTTT
d_call: .; clone_size: .; j_call: TRBJ1-1; v_call: TRBV5-1; cdr3_aa: CASSPQGGNTEAFF; cdr3_nt: TGCGCCAGCAGCCCACAAGGGGGTAACACTGAAGCTTTCTTT
d_call: TRBD1; clone_size: .; j_call: TRBJ1-6; v_call: TRBV6-5; cdr3_aa: CASTKDRGLYSPLHF; cdr3_nt: TGTGCCAGCACCAAGGACAGGGGTTTATATTCACCCCTCCACTTT
d_call: .; clone_size: .; j_call: TRBJ2-7; v_call: TRBV20-1; cdr3_aa: CSASRQGTYEQYF; cdr3_nt: TGCAGTGCTAGTCGGCAGGGGACCTACGAGCAGTACTTC
d_call: .; clone_size: once; j_call: TRBJ2-1; v_call: TRBV18; cdr3_aa: CASSPAGAGDNEQFF; cdr3_nt: TGTGCCAGCTCACCGGCGGGGGCCGGGGACAATGAGCAGTTCTTC
d_call: TRBD1; clone_size: .; j_call: TRBJ2-7; v_call: TRBV11-3; cdr3_aa: CASSSRDRVLVEQYF; cdr3_nt: TGTGCCAGCAGCTCCCGGGACAGGGTCCTGGTGGAGCAGTACTTC
d_call: TRBD2; clone_size: .; j_call: TRBJ2-5; v_call: TRBV5-1; cdr3_aa: CASSFGLGGGQETQYF; cdr3_nt: TGCGCCAGCAGCTTCGGCCTGGGCGGGGGTCAAGAGACCCAGTACTTC
d_call: TRBD2; clone_size: .; j_call: TRBJ2-7; v_call: TRBV5-1; cdr3_aa: CASSFLAGARSEQYF; cdr3_nt: TGCGCCAGCAGCTTTCTAGCGGGGGCCAGGAGCGAGCAGTACTTC
d_call: .; clone_size: once; j_call: TRBJ1-2; v_call: TRBV5-4; cdr3_aa: CASRKEQGSYGYTF; cdr3_nt: TGTGCCAGCAGGAAGGAACAGGGCAGCTATGGCTACACCTTC
d_call: .; clone_size: .; j_call: TRBJ2-5; v_call: TRBV5-1; cdr3_aa: CASSRDVETQYF; cdr3_nt: TGCGCCAGCAGTCGAGATGTGGAGACCCAGTACTTC
d_call: TRBD2; clone_size: few; j_call: TRBJ2-7; v_call: TRBV5-1; cdr3_aa: CASSPLAGKPNEQYF; cdr3_nt: TGCGCCAGCAGCCCACTAGCGGGGAAGCCGAACGAGCAGTACTTC
d_call: TRBD2; clone_size: .; j_call: TRBJ2-5; v_call: TRBV2; cdr3_aa: CASTEGLAGEETQYF; cdr3_nt: TGTGCCAGCACCGAAGGGCTAGCGGGGGAAGAGACCCAGTACTTC
d_call: .; clone_size: few; j_call: TRBJ1-5; v_call: TRBV10-2; cdr3_aa: CASSDVRGQPQHF; cdr3_nt: TGCGCCAGCAGTGACGTCAGGGGCCAGCCCCAGCATTTT
d_call: TRBD1; clone_size: .; j_call: TRBJ2-2; v_call: TRBV9; cdr3_aa: CASSRNRGRTGELFF; cdr3_nt: TGTGCCAGCAGTAGGAACAGGGGGCGAACCGGGGAGCTGTTTTTT
d_call: .; clone_size: .; j_call: TRBJ2-3; v_call: TRBV5-1; cdr3_aa: CASSLGRSTDTQYF; cdr3_nt: TGCGCCAGCAGCTTGGGGAGAAGCACAGATACGCAGTATTTT
d_call: TRBD1; clone_size: .; j_call: TRBJ2-4; v_call: TRBV4-3; cdr3_aa: CASSQLDRAKNIQYF; cdr3_nt: TGCGCCAGCAGCCAACTGGACAGGGCCAAAAACATTCAGTACTTC
d_call: TRBD1; clone_size: .; j_call: TRBJ1-2; v_call: TRBV28; cdr3_aa: CASNPRQGYYTF; cdr3_nt: TGTGCCAGCAACCCGAGACAGGGGTACTACACCTTC
d_call: TRBD1; clone_size: .; j_call: TRBJ2-7; v_call: TRBV5-6; cdr3_aa: CASSYRTGGFYEQYF; cdr3_nt: TGTGCCAGCAGCTACAGGACAGGGGGCTTCTACGAGCAGTACTTC
d_call: .; clone_size: once; j_call: TRBJ1-2; v_call: TRBV3-1/TRBV3-2; cdr3_aa: CASSPSTGEFYGYTF; cdr3_nt: TGTGCCAGCAGCCCCTCGACAGGCGAATTCTATGGCTACACCTTC
d_call: .; clone_size: few; j_call: TRBJ2-3; v_call: TRBV7-2; cdr3_aa: CASSAPPRGAPPDTQYF; cdr3_nt: TGTGCCAGCAGCGCACCCCCTAGGGGCGCCCCCCCAGATACGCAGTATTTT
d_call: .; clone_size: .; j_call: TRBJ2-7; v_call: TRBV7-3; cdr3_aa: CASSSPGSPREQYF; cdr3_nt: TGTGCCAGCAGCTCCCCCGGATCCCCTAGGGAGCAGTACTTC
d_call: TRBD1; clone_size: .; j_call: TRBJ2-3; v_call: TRBV9; cdr3_aa: CASSVVDPDRVRDTQYF; cdr3_nt: TGTGCCAGCAGCGTAGTGGACCCGGACAGGGTCCGGGATACGCAGTATTTT
d_call: .; clone_size: .; j_call: TRBJ2-7; v_call: TRBV7-2; cdr3_aa: CASSYGTFGEQYF; cdr3_nt: TGTGCCAGCAGCTACGGCACCTTCGGGGAGCAGTACTTC
d_call: TRBD2; clone_size: .; j_call: TRBJ2-5; v_call: TRBV28; cdr3_aa: CATTEGGGLAGGRKTQYF; cdr3_nt: TGTGCCACCACTGAGGGGGGCGGACTAGCGGGGGGCCGGAAGACCCAGTACTTC
d_call: TRBD1; clone_size: few; j_call: TRBJ1-1; v_call: TRBV6-2/TRBV6-3; cdr3_aa: CASSLDRASGTEAFF; cdr3_nt: TGTGCCAGCAGTTTGGACAGGGCCTCTGGGACTGAAGCTTTCTTT
d_call: .; clone_size: .; j_call: TRBJ2-1; v_call: TRBV29-1; cdr3_aa: CSVGHPEQFF; cdr3_nt: TGCAGCGTGGGACACCCTGAGCAGTTCTTC
d_call: .; clone_size: .; j_call: TRBJ2-7; v_call: TRBV11-3; cdr3_aa: CASSLDRDPGVNEQYF; cdr3_nt: TGTGCCAGCAGCTTGGACCGGGACCCAGGGGTCAACGAGCAGTACTTC
d_call: TRBD1; clone_size: .; j_call: TRBJ2-6; v_call: TRBV5-1; cdr3_aa: CASSSGQGVSGANVLTF; cdr3_nt: TGCGCCAGCAGCTCCGGACAGGGGGTCTCTGGGGCCAACGTCCTGACTTTC
d_call: .; clone_size: .; j_call: TRBJ2-1; v_call: TRBV6-6; cdr3_aa: CASTLLGAYHNEQFF; cdr3_nt: TGTGCCAGCACCCTATTGGGAGCGTACCACAATGAGCAGTTCTTC
d_call: .; clone_size: .; j_call: TRBJ2-1; v_call: TRBV5-1; cdr3_aa: CASRSAASERYNEQFF; cdr3_nt: TGCGCCAGCAGGTCGGCGGCGTCAGAAAGATACAATGAGCAGTTCTTC
d_call: TRBD2; clone_size: once; j_call: TRBJ2-7; v_call: TRBV5-1; cdr3_aa: CASSLEASGSNSYEQYF; cdr3_nt: TGCGCCAGCAGCTTGGAGGCTAGCGGGAGTAACTCCTACGAGCAGTACTTC
d_call: .; clone_size: .; j_call: TRBJ1-1; v_call: TRBV4-1; cdr3_aa: CASSYLPGTEAFF; cdr3_nt: TGCGCCAGCAGCTACTTGCCGGGCACTGAAGCTTTCTTT
d_call: .; clone_size: .; j_call: TRBJ1-5; v_call: TRBV6-5; cdr3_aa: CASSPERSNQPQHF; cdr3_nt: TGTGCCAGCAGTCCGGAGAGGAGCAATCAGCCCCAGCATTTT
d_call: .; clone_size: .; j_call: TRBJ2-3; v_call: TRBV9; cdr3_aa: CASSLRAYSTDTQYF; cdr3_nt: TGTGCCAGCAGCTTAAGAGCTTATAGCACAGATACGCAGTATTTT
d_call: .; clone_size: .; j_call: TRBJ2-7; v_call: TRBV11-2; cdr3_aa: CASGSRGPRSYEQYF; cdr3_nt: TGTGCCAGCGGCTCCAGGGGTCCCCGCTCCTACGAGCAGTACTTC